This T cell receptor (beta chain) was obtained from a study of blood T cells in healthy people across ages (dated by TCRdb to the mid-2010s). Background on the whole study: In model experiments, roughly one uniquely barcoded TCR beta cDNA molecule per two T cells was captured by template switching. Age-related changes in TCR beta repertoire diversity were measured in the study by deep sequencing normalized with unique cDNA molecular identifiers. The study analyzed two additional independent replicas of 1 million unique cDNA reads from the same blood draw for two donors, one aged 18 to 30 and one aged 80 or older. Donors of different ages were randomly distributed across sequencing lanes to avoid experimental bias. The donors were divided into four age groups: young (average roughly 17 years), middle-aged (under 40), aged (approximately 62) and long-lived (roughly 82). The paper as a whole reports these results and caveats: As age increased, observed TCR beta diversity per million T cells dropped in a roughly linear way, and a significant reduction was already evident by age 40. Donor CMV infection status was unknown, potentially confounding age-related changes in expanded clonotypes. The long-lived group showed more naive CD4+ T cells, fewer expanded clones and increased TCR diversity than the aged group, suggesting age selection. Observed TCR beta diversity correlated strongly with the percentage of naive T cells measured by flow cytometry. Estimates of total diversity based on one million sequenced T cells were considered lower bounds and underestimates. Bulk unsorted PBMC profiling prevented conclusive comparison of naive and antigen-experienced compartments.

Systemically healthy Caucasian individuals from Russia, around 38 in total and aged roughly 6 to 95 years, were included as donors. About 10 milliliters of peripheral blood were drawn from each donor into EDTA-treated Vacutainer tubes. Ficoll-Paque density-gradient centrifugation was used to isolate PBMCs, with at least 6 million per sample. Total RNA, at least 6 micrograms per sample, was extracted from PBMCs with Trizol reagent. The percentages of naive CD45RAhigh/CD27high T cells were determined by flow cytometry on a PBMC aliquot from every donor. Libraries were prepared through 5' RACE. Instrument used: Illumina HiSeq 2500. The second PCR ran for about 6 to 11 cycles and used a J-beta primer mix along with a sample-barcoded 5' primer. Each TCR beta cDNA molecule received a unique molecular identifier from a template-switch 5' adaptor carrying 12 random nucleotides. Each sample yielded at least 2.5 million CDR3-containing paired-end reads. The Mint cDNA synthesis kit, primed by a TRBC-specific oligonucleotide, was used to synthesize first-strand cDNA from all RNA. All cDNA was treated with uracil-DNA glycosylase and then went through a first 18-cycle PCR with the universal primers M1SS and BC2_uni_R. Under the source paper's analysis protocol: For normalization, 1 million high-quality reads were randomly selected from each sample, with every read carrying a distinct molecular identifier. Instead of being binned into consensus sequences, reads that shared molecular identifiers were thrown out. CDR3 identification, clonotype clustering and error correction used MiTCR with a Q25 quality threshold and the strictest error-elimination algorithm. A nonparametric unseen species model using Euler transformation provided a lower-bound estimate of total TCR beta diversity. TCRdb itself trimmed the public reads at Q25 with fastp, ran MiXCR and retained productive beta chains. Rows with one shared CDR3 protein collapse into an entry with the most common genes and DNA. These V and J calls are TCRdb output, not the study's own analysis. The sample data list 710,000 or so distinct CDR3 sequences, and 22% of these were observed just once. About 20% of the sample comes from the top ten.

On this clonotype itself: This clone's antigen is unknown. Base qualities are not provided; no much larger clone lies one nucleotide away.

CDR1 and CDR2, looked up from the germline V gene, are MNHNS and SASEGT. For this chain, trimming is 5 bases at the V end and 7 bases at the J end, and the number of junction bases without a gene match is 12. Including the terminal cysteine and phenylalanine, the CDR3 comprises 18 residues. The kept DNA is CDR3 alone, 54 bases in frame from the first base. This receptor chain uses TRBV6-1 and TRBJ2-1, and TRBD2 aligns with 15 junction nucleotides. The sequence derives from a man between 65 and 80 years old in good health. The source material was blood. The nucleotides read TGTGCCAGCAGTCGAGGACTAGCGGGAGGGTTTGTTGAGAATGAGCAGTTCTTC. Translated, this gives CASSRGLAGGFVENEQFF.